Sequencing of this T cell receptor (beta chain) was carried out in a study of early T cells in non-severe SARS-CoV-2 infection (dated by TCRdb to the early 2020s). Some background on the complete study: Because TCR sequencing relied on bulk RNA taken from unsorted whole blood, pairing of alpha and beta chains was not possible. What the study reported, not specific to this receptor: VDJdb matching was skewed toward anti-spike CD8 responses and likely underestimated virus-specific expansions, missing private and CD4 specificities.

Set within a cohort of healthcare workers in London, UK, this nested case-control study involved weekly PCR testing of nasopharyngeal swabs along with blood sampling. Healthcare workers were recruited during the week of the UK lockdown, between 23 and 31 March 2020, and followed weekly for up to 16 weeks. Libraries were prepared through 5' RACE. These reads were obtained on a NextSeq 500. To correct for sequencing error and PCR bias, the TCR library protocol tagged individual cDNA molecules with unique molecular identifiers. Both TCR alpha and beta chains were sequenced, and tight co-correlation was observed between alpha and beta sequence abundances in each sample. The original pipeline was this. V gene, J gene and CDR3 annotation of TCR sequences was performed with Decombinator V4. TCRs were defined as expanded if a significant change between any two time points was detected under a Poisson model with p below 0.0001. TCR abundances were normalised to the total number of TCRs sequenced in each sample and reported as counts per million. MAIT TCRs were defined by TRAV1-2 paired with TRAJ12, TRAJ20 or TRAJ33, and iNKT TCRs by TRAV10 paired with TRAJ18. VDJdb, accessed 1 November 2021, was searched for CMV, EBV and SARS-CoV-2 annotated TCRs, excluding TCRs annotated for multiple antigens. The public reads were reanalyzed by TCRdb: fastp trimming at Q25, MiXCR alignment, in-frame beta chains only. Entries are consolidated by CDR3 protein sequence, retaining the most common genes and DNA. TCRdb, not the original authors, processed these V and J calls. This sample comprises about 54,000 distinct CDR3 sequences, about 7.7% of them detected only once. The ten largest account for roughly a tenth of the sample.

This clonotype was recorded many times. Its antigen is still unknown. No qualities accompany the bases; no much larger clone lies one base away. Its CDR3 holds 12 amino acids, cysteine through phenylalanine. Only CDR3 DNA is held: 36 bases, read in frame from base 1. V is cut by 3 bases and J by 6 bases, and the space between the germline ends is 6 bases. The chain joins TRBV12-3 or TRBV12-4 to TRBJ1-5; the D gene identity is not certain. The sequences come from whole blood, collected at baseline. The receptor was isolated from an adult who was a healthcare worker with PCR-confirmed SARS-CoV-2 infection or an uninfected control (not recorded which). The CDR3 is CASSFIRQPQHF. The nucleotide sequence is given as TGTGCCAGCAGTTTCATCCGTCAGCCCCAGCATTTT.